A selection of T cell receptor beta chains follows, all from one sample in a study of blood T cell repertoires in COVID-19. Assay: immunoSEQ multiplex PCR; the TCRdb copy retains only in-frame clones and omits some. The table records 200,000 to 250,000 clones, roughly nine tenths of them present only once. Sample: PBMCs or T cells enriched from blood (not recorded which). The origin of the receptors is a man younger than 45 who had recovered from COVID-19. Each CDR3 is given with its conserved first and last residue. Fields, in order: clone size, J gene, D gene, V gene, CDR3 DNA, CDR3 protein. A D gene is named only where the DNA matches it firmly. Size is stated for part of the rows, as once, few or many counts, or as a class when the clone is expanded.

>NA|TRBJ1-2|NA|TRBV7-9
TGTGCCAGCAGCTTGATGCAGGGTTATGGCTACACCTTC
CASSLMQGYGYTF
>NA|TRBJ1-1|NA|TRBV2
TGTGCCAGCAGTTCTACAGAGTTGAACACTGAAGCTTTCTTT
CASSSTELNTEAFF
>NA|TRBJ2-3|TRBD2|TRBV29-1
TGCAGCGTGGCGCACCGCACGGGACTAGCGGGACTACACACAGATACGCAGTATTTT
CSVAHRTGLAGLHTDTQYF
>NA|TRBJ1-2|NA|TRBV7-3
TGTGCCAGCAGCCCGTACCTTCAGGGGTACGGTGGCTACACCTTC
CASSPYLQGYGGYTF
>NA|TRBJ2-2|TRBD1|TRBV7-3
TGTGCCAGCAGCCCGGGACAGCCCACCGGGGAGCTGTTTTTT
CASSPGQPTGELFF
>NA|TRBJ2-7|NA|TRBV6-5
TGTGCCAGTCCGGGAGAGGGCTGGTACGAGCAGTACTTC
CASPGEGWYEQYF
>NA|TRBJ1-2|TRBD1|TRBV5-4
TGTGCCACAAAGGACGGGACAGTGTATGGCTACACCTTC
CATKDGTVYGYTF
>once|TRBJ1-2|NA|TRBV11-1
TGTGCCAGCAGCTTATCCAGAACGAGGGGAGGACATGGCTACACCTTC
CASSLSRTRGGHGYTF
>NA|TRBJ1-6|NA|TRBV10-3
TGTGCCATCAGTGAGGGACAGCCTAATTCACCCCTCCACTTT
CAISEGQPNSPLHF
>NA|TRBJ1-4|TRBD1|TRBV18
TGTGCCAGCTCACTACAGGGGGCAGGTGAAAAACTGTTTTTT
CASSLQGAGEKLFF
>NA|TRBJ1-2|TRBD1|TRBV11-1
TGTGCCAGCAGCTTAGAGGGGGCCTATGGCTACACCTTC
CASSLEGAYGYTF
>few|TRBJ2-7|TRBD1|TRBV27
TGTGCCAGCAGTCACAAGGTCAGACAGGGGCCTTACGAGCAGTACTTC
CASSHKVRQGPYEQYF